These 22 T cell receptor beta chains came from one sample sequenced in a study of blood T cell repertoires in COVID-19 (dated by TCRdb to 2019 to 2021). Library construction relied on the immunoSEQ multiplex PCR assay. What TCRdb holds here is the immuneACCESS table cut down to in-frame rearrangements. Part of the clones is not present; checked against another copy, under half of the missing clones reflect an unresolved V gene, and the others are unexplained. For this sample there are about 250,000 clones; roughly 88% appear just once. Around 6.3% of the sample belongs to the ten largest clones. Material for sequencing was peripheral blood. The receptors come from a woman aged 25 to 39 with COVID-19, enrolled during active disease.

This clone appeared once. The CDR3 here is CASSAGTGNEQYF. CDR3 bases: TGTGCCAGCAGCGCCGGGACAGGGAACGAGCAGTACTTC. The genes are TRBV9 and TRBJ2-7, with 9 bases matching TRBD1. J gave up 5 bases and V 3 bases, and 3 bases lay outside the gene matches. Germline CDR1 SGDLS, CDR2 YYNGEE. CDR3 length: 13 residues.

The V gene is TRBV5-6, the J gene TRBJ2-3; TRBD1 matches at 8 bases. The germline V gene encodes CDR1 SGHDT and CDR2 YYEEEE. J was trimmed by 6 bases and V by 7 bases; bases with no gene match: 10. The CDR3 is 14 amino acids. CDR3 DNA sequence: TGTGCCAGCCCAGGGGGCGGAGATAGTGATACGCAGTATTTT. Translated: CASPGGGDSDTQYF.

This chain uses TRBV9 with TRBJ1-2; tentatively, D is TRBD1 (6 bases). This CDR3 is built from 14 residues. Germline V gene data show CDR1 as SGDLS and CDR2 as YYNGEE. V dropped 1 base and J dropped 3 bases, with 10 bases sitting between them. The CDR3 loop is CASSVSGQDYGYTF. As DNA, the CDR3 is TGTGCCAGCAGCGTATCGGGACAAGACTATGGCTACACCTTC.

The chain has TRBV5-8 and TRBJ2-2; no clear D gene. Germline values: CDR1 SGHTS, CDR2 YDEGEE. V lost 3 bases and J lost 0, with 12 bases in between. There are 16 residues in the CDR3. The CDR3 sequence is CASSSARVPNTGELFF. The CDR3 DNA reads as TGTGCCAGCAGCTCCGCCCGGGTCCCGAACACCGGGGAGCTGTTTTTT.

This clone was recorded once. The rearrangement uses TRBV3-1 (or the pseudogene TRBV3-2) and TRBJ2-5, with D perhaps matching TRBD1 (7 bases). The germline gives CDR1 LGHDT, CDR2 YNNKEL (reference sequence). The CDR3 length is 16 residues. The V end was cut by 0 bases, the J end by 0 bases, with 11 bases between. The DNA of the CDR3 is TGTGCCAGCAGCCAAGAGGCAGGGGGGAACCAAGAGACCCAGTACTTC. Amino acids: CASSQEAGGNQETQYF.

This clone was counted once. The CDR3 spells CASSQIAGSSYNEQFF. The DNA for the CDR3 is TGTGCCAGCTCGCAAATAGCGGGATCCTCCTACAATGAGCAGTTCTTC. The chain combines TRBV18 with TRBJ2-1, with TRBD2 matching 8 bases. Germline-derived CDR1 and CDR2 are KGHSH and LQKENI. J was trimmed by 0 bases and V by 6 bases; bases with no gene match: 7. This CDR3 is 16 amino acids long.

Here the CDR3 reads CASKEWDSTYEKLFF. DNA of the CDR3: TGTGCCAGCAAAGAATGGGACAGCACCTATGAAAAACTGTTTTTT. The genes are TRBV2 and TRBJ1-4; 7 positions agree with TRBD1. Germline CDR1 is SNHLY and CDR2 is FYNNEI. Losses at the gene ends were 7 bases for V and 6 bases for J; bases not matched to a gene: 11. The CDR3 covers 15 residues.

The V and J genes are TRBV4-2 and TRBJ2-5; D is possibly TRBD2 (7 bases). CDR1 and CDR2 from the germline V gene are LGHNA and YNFKEQ. The CDR3 spans 17 residues. The V end was cut by 3 bases, the J end by 4 bases, with 21 bases between. The CDR3 bases are TGTGCCAGCAGCCAGGAGATCCAGCGGGGCAGGGGAGAGACCCAGTACTTC. It yields the protein CASSQEIQRGRGETQYF.

V usage is TRBV3-1 (or the pseudogene TRBV3-2) and J usage is TRBJ2-5; 7 positions match TRBD1. This CDR3 is built from 16 residues. Germline V CDR1 and CDR2: LGHDT, YNNKEL (reference sequence). The V and J ends lost 4 bases and 7 bases, in that order; junction bases with no gene match: 15. The CDR3 is CASSLLQGPGGWTQYF. The CDR3 nucleotides read TGTGCCAGCAGCCTGCTACAGGGACCAGGGGGTTGGACCCAGTACTTC.

The chain uses TRBV28 and TRBJ2-3; 9 bases fit TRBD1. This CDR3 is 12 amino acids long. CDR1 and CDR2 (germline): MDHEN, SYDVKM. After removal of 4 bases from V and 15 bases from J, the junction contained 8 bases not matched to a gene. This CDR3 is CASSSKGQGLYF. CDR3 coding DNA: TGTGCCAGCAGTTCCAAGGGACAGGGTCTCTATTTT.

The chain combines TRBV21-1 with TRBJ1-3; the table's D call, TRBD1, has no DNA check behind it. TRBV21-1 is a known pseudogene. This CDR3 has 15 amino acids. The CDR3, as DNA: TGTGCCAGCAGATCTGCGGACATCTCTGGAAACACCATATATTTT. Translating it yields CASRSADISGNTIYF.

The rearrangement uses TRBV5-8 and TRBJ1-5, with TRBD1 identical over 7 bases. The CDR3 is 16 residues long. From germline, CDR1 is SGHTS and CDR2 YDEGEE. The junction had 7 bases not matched to a gene; V was cut back by 4 bases and J by 0 bases. CDR3 loop: CASSDNRGYSNQPQHF. The CDR3 bases are TGTGCCAGCAGCGACAACAGGGGATATAGCAATCAGCCCCAGCATTTT.

V gene TRBV5-5 combines with J gene TRBJ1-1, with 7 bases identical to TRBD1. The length of the CDR3 is 18 residues. Germline CDR1 SGHKS, CDR2 YYEKEE (reference sequence). V trimming: 6 bases; J trimming: 0 bases; junction bases outside the gene matches: 17. CDR3 in amino acids: CASNLRGDRAWMNTEAFF. CDR3 nucleotide sequence: TGTGCCAGCAACCTAAGGGGCGACAGGGCGTGGATGAACACTGAAGCTTTCTTT.

This clone has a handful of counts. The chain couples TRBV5-1 to TRBJ2-5; 7 nucleotides match TRBD1. The CDR3 loop spans 16 amino acids. CDR1 is SGHRS, CDR2 YFSETQ, per germline. V was pared by 3 bases and J by 5 bases, with 13 bases of the junction left unmatched. As DNA, the CDR3 is TGCGCCAGCAGCTCCGACGGTTGGGCAGGGGGTGAGACCCAGTACTTC. Its translation is CASSSDGWAGGETQYF.

The CDR3 loop is CASSSGGGEKLFF. In DNA form, the CDR3 reads TGTGCCAGCAGCTCGGGTGGGGGCGAAAAACTGTTTTTT. The chain joins TRBV5-6 to TRBJ1-4; D might be TRBD1 (6 bases). V lost 3 bases, J lost 8 bases, and 11 bases lay in between. CDR1 is SGHDT and CDR2 is YYEEEE in the germline V gene. The CDR3 length is 13 residues.

The rearrangement uses TRBV7-8 and TRBJ1-3; 12 positions match TRBD1. CDR1 SGHVS and CDR2 FQNEAQ come from the germline V gene. V dropped 5 bases and J dropped 4; count of bases not matched to a gene: 18. The CDR3 has 20 amino acids. CDR3 in DNA: TGTGCCAGCAGCGTTACCCGGGACAGGGGGCTCGTTGTGTGGGGAAACACCATATATTTT. This encodes CASSVTRDRGLVVWGNTIYF. Looking up the rest from reference TRBV7-8 and TRBJ1-3 gives the full variable domain: GAGVSQSPRYKVAKRGQDVALRCDPISGHVSLFWYQQALGQGPEFLTYFQNEAQLDKSGLPSDRFFAERPEGSVSTLKIQRTQQEDSAVYLCASSVTRDRGLVVWGNTIYFGEGSWLTVV.

The chain is built from TRBV10-3 and TRBJ2-5; 8 nucleotides line up with TRBD1. Germline lookup yields CDR1 ENHRY and CDR2 SYGVKD. The CDR3 runs 14 residues. Trimming at V came to 5 bases and at J to 4 bases, leaving 6 bases not matched to a gene. CDR3 residues: CAISSTGAGETQYF. In nucleotides, the CDR3 is TGTGCCATCAGTTCGACAGGGGCGGGAGAGACCCAGTACTTC.

The count of this clone is one. One end of the junction does not line up with germline, which may come from a read error. This chain links TRBV7-7 with TRBJ2-3; the match to TRBD2 covers 12 bases. This CDR3 is 17 amino acids long. Germline assignment: CDR1 SSHAT and CDR2 FNYEAQ (reference sequence). CDR3 protein: CASSPGRLAGGPSTQYF. In DNA form, the CDR3 reads TGTGCTAGCAGCCCAGGGCGTCTAGCGGGGGGGCCCTCTACGCAGTATTTT.

V is TRBV5-1 and J is TRBJ1-1; 9 positions agree with TRBD1. This CDR3 has 13 amino acids. The V segment lost 0 bases and the J segment 11 bases; nucleotides outside the gene matches: 5. The germline V gene encodes CDR1 SGHRS and CDR2 YFSETQ. In DNA form, the CDR3 reads TGCGCCAGCAGCTTGGACAGGGGGCTGTCGGCTTTCTTT. Translation: CASSLDRGLSAFF. Filled out from reference TRBV5-1 and TRBJ1-1, the complete variable domain reads KAGVTQTPRYLIKTRGQQVTLSCSPISGHRSVSWYQQTPGQGLQFLFEYFSETQRNKGNFPGRFSGRQFSNSRSEMNVSTLELGDSALYLCASSLDRGLSAFFGQGTRLTVV.

The chain couples TRBV27 to TRBJ1-2; D possibly corresponds to TRBD1 (5 bases). Per the germline V gene, CDR1 is MNHEY and CDR2 is SMNVEV (reference sequence). Trimming left V 2 bases short and J 4 bases short, with 17 bases between. The CDR3 contains 16 residues. The CDR3 reads CASSLRAQGGAYGYTF. As DNA, the CDR3 is TGTGCCAGCAGTTTAAGGGCCCAGGGAGGTGCCTATGGCTACACCTTC.

The J gene is TRBJ2-3, the V gene TRBV28; 12 bases align to TRBD1. Unmatched junction bases numbered 3, after V lost 3 bases and J lost 8 bases. CDR1 and CDR2 (germline): MDHEN, SYDVKM. The CDR3 is 14 residues long. The CDR3 protein is CASSLGQGAGTQYF. Written as DNA, the CDR3 is TGTGCCAGCAGTTTGGGACAGGGGGCAGGTACGCAGTATTTT.

The CDR3 nucleotides are TGTGCCACCAGTGATTACTACGGACATAATGAGCAGTTCTTC. This gives the protein CATSDYYGHNEQFF. This rearrangement joins TRBV24-1 to TRBJ2-1, with TRBD1 as a possible D gene (5 bases). The ends were cut back, 2 bases at V and 7 bases at J, with 11 bases in the middle. Germline CDR1 KGHDR, CDR2 SFDVKD. The CDR3 length is 14 residues.